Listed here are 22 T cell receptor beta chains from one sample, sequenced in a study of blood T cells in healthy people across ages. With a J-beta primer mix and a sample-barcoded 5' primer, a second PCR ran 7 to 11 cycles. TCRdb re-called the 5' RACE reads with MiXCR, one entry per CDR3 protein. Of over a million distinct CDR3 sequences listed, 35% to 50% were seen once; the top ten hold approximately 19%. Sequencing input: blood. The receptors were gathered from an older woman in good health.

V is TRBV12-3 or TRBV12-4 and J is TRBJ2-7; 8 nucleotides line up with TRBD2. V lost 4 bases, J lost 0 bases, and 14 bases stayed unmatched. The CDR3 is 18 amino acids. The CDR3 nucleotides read TGTGCCAGCAGTTACATAGCGAAACTAGCGGAGTTCTCCTACGAGCAGTACTTC. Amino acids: CASSYIAKLAEFSYEQYF.

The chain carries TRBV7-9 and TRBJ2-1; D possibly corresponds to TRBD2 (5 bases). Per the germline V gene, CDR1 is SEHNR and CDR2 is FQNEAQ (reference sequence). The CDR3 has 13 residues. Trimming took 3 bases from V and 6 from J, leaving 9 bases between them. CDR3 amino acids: CASSLEASNEQFF. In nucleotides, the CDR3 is TGTGCCAGCAGCTTGGAGGCTAGCAATGAGCAGTTCTTC.

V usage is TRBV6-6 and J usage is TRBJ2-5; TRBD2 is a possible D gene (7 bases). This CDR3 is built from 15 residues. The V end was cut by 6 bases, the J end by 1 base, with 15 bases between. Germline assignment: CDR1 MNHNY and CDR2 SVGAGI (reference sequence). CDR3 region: CASRPGASGQETQYF. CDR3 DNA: TGTGCCAGCAGACCGGGGGCTAGCGGCCAAGAGACCCAGTACTTC.

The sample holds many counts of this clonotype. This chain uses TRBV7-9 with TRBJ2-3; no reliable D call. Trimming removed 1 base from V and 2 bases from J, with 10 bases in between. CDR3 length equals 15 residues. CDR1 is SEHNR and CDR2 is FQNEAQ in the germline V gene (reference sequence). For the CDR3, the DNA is TGTGCCAGCAGCTTAGAGGCCAGCCCCACAGATACGCAGTATTTT. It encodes CASSLEASPTDTQYF.

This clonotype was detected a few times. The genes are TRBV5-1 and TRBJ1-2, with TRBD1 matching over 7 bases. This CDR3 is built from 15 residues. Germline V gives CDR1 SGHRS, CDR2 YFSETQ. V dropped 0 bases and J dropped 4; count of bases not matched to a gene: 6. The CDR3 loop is CASSLAPGQFYGYTF. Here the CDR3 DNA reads TGCGCCAGCAGCTTGGCGCCGGGACAGTTCTATGGCTACACCTTC.

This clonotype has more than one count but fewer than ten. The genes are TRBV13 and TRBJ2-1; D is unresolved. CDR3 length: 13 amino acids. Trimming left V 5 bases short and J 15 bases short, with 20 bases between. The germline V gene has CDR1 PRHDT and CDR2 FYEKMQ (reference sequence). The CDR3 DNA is TGTGCCAGCAGCCAAGGTCAGGTGCCCTCGGGGTTCTTC. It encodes CASSQGQVPSGFF.

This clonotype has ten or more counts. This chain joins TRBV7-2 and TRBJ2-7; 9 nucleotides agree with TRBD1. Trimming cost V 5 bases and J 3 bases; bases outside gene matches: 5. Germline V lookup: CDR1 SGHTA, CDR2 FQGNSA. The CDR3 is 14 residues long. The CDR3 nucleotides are TGTGCCAGCAGCCGATCGACAGGGGGCTACGAGCAGTACTTC. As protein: CASSRSTGGYEQYF.

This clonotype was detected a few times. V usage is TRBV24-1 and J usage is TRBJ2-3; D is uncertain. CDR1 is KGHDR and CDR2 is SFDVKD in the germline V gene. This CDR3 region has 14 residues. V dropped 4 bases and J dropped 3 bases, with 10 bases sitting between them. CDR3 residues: CATSDRTRTDTQYF. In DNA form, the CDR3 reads TGTGCCACCAGTGACAGAACCAGGACAGATACGCAGTATTTT.

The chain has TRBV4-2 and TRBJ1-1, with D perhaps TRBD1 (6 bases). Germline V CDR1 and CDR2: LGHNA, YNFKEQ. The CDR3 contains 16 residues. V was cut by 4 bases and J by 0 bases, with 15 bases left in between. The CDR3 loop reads CASSPEQGSMNTEAFF. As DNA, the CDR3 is TGTGCCAGCAGCCCTGAGCAGGGGAGCATGAACACTGAAGCTTTCTTT.

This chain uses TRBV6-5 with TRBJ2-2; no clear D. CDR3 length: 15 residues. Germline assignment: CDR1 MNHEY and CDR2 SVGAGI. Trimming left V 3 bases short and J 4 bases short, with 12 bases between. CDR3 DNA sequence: TGTGCCAGCAGTTATGACCCTTGGGGCACCGGGGAGCTGTTTTTT. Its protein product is CASSYDPWGTGELFF.

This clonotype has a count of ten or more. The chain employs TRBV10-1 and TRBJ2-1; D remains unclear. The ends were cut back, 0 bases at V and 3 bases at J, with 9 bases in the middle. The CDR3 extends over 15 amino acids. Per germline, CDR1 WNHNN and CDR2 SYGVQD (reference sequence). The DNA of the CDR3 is TGCGCCAGCAGTGAGTCGACCGAACTCTACAATGAGCAGTTCTTC. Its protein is CASSESTELYNEQFF.

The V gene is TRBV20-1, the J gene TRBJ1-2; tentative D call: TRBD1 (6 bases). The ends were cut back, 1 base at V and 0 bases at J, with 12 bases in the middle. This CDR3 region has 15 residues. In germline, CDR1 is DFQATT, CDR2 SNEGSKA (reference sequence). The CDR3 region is CSARGQGRTNYGYTF. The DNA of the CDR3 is TGCAGTGCTAGAGGCCAGGGGCGGACTAACTATGGCTACACCTTC.

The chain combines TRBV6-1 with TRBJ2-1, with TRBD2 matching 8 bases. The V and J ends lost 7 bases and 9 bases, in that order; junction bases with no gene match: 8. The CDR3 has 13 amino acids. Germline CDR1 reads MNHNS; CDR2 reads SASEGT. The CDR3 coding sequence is TGTGCCAGCATTATTAGCGGGATTGGTGAGCAGTTCTTC. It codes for CASIISGIGEQFF.

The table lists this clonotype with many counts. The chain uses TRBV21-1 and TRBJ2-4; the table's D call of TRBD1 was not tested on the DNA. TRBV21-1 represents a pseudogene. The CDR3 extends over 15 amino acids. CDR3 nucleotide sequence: TGTGCCAGCAGCAAATTGGGGGGACAGGGGAACATTCAGTACTTC. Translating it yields CASSKLGGQGNIQYF.

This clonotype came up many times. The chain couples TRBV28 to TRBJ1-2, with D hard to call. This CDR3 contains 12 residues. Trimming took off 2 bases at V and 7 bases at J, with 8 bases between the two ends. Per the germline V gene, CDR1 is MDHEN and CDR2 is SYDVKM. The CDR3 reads CASSLIIGGYTF. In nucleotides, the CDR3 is TGTGCCAGCAGTTTAATAATAGGTGGCTACACCTTC.

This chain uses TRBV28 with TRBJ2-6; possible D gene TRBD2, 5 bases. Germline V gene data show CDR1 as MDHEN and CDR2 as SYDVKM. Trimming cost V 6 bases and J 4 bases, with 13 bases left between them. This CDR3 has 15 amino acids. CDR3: CASSSRGAGANVLTF. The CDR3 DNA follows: TGTGCCAGCAGCTCACGGGGAGCCGGGGCCAACGTCCTGACTTTC.

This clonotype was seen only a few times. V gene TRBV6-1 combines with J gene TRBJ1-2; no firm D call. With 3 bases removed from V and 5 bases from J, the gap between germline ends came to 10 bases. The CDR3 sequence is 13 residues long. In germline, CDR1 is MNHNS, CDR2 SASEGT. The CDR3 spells CASSDSIHYGYTF. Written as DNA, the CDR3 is TGTGCCAGCAGTGACTCTATCCATTATGGCTACACCTTC.

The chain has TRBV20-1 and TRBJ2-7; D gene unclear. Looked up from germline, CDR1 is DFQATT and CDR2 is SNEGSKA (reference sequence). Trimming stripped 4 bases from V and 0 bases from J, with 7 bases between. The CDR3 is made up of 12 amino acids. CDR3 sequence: CSAKGLSYEQYF. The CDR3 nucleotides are TGCAGTGCTAAAGGTCTCTCCTACGAGCAGTACTTC.

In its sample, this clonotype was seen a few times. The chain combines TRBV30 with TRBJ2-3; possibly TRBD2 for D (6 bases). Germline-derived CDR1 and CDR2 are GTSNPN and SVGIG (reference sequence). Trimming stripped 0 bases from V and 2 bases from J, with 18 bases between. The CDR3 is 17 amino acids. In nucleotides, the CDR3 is TGTGCCTGGAGTGTACGCCTGGGCGGGACCAACACAGATACGCAGTATTTT. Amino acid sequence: CAWSVRLGGTNTDTQYF.

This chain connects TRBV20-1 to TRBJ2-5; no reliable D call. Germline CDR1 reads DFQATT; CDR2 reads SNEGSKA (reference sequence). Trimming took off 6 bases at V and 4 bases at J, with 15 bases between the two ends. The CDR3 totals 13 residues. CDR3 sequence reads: CSARWPARETQYF. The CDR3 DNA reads TGCAGTGCGCGGTGGCCCGCCCGAGAGACCCAGTACTTC.

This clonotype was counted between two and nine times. The CDR3 DNA reads TGCGCCAGCAGCTTGGGATTGAGGAGCTCCTACAATGAGCAGTTCTTC. This encodes CASSLGLRSSYNEQFF. V and J are TRBV5-1 and TRBJ2-1; D is unresolved. The CDR3 extends over 16 amino acids. V lost 0 bases and J lost 0, with 10 bases in between. Germline CDR1 and CDR2: SGHRS and YFSETQ.

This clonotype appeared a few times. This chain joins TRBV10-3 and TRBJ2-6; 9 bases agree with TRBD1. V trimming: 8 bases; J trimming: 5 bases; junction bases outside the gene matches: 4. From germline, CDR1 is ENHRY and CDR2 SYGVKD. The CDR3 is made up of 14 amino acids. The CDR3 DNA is TGTGCCATCGCAGGGACAGGGTGGGCCAACGTCCTGACTTTC. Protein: CAIAGTGWANVLTF.